This TCR beta chain emerged from a study of prognosis after radiotherapy for stage I lung cancer. Notes on the study in general: Diminished Shannon entropy following stereotactic body radiation therapy characterized patients who developed distant metastases. A drop in unique TCR clone counts was seen after stereotactic body radiation therapy, median around 10,000 versus 6,900. Differences in TRBV and TRBJ gene usage were reportedly observed between patients with and without metastases.

About this clonotype itself: No antigen is known for it. A far more abundant clone sits one base away, making this likely a read error.

This CDR3 is 16 amino acids long. Germline V gene lookup returns CDR1 SGHTA and CDR2 FQGTGA. Starting from genomic DNA, TCR beta CDR3 was amplified through two-round multiplex PCR. Round one of PCR was performed, and it used primers specific to each TRBV and TRBJ gene. Via MiXCR, TCRdb re-called the multiplex PCR reads, giving one row per CDR3 protein. The data hold roughly 13,000 distinct CDR3 sequences, with around 35% observed a single time. This TCR was recovered from a donor aged 50 or older with non-small cell lung cancer. The V and J genes are TRBV7-3 and TRBJ2-2, with TRBD2 identical over 8 bases. The sample here was PBMCs, taken before or after stereotactic body radiation therapy (not recorded which). The CDR3 DNA sequence: TGTGCCAGCAGTGAAGCCAGCGGGAGTCGGGCCGGGGAGATGTTTTTT. Translating gives CASSEASGSRAGEMFF. Complete variable domain (other parts from reference TRBV7-3 and TRBJ2-2): GAGVSQTPSNKVTEKGKYVELRCDPISGHTALYWYRQSLGQGPEFLIYFQGTGAADDSGLPNDRFFAVRPEGSVSTLKIQRTERGDSAVYLCASSEASGSRAGEMFFGEGSRLTVL.